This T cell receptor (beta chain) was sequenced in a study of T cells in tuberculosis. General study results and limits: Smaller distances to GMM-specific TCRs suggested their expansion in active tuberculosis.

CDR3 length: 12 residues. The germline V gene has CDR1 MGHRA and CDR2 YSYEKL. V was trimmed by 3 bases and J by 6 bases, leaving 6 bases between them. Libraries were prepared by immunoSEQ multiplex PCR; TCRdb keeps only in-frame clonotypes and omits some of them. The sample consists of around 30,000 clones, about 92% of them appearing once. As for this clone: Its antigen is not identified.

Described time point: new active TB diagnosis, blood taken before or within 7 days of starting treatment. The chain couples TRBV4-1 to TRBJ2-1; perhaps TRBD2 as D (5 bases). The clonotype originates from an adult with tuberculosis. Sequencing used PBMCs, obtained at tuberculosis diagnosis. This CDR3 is CASSHRGNEQFF. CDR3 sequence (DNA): TGCGCCAGCAGCCACCGGGGCAATGAGCAGTTCTTC.